This T cell receptor (beta chain) was found in a study of T cells in Graves' hyperthyroidism and ophthalmopathy. The overall study: Peripheral blood was drawn at first diagnosis, prior to all treatment.

The germline V gene has CDR1 MGHRA and CDR2 YSYEKL. The CDR3 sequence is 13 residues long. It was 10 ml of fresh peripheral blood that supplied the PBMCs. This clonotype was detected ten times or more. At one end the junction does not follow the germline gene, possibly because of a read error. The CDR3 regions of TCR beta were amplified from RNA transcripts. The HTBI primer set was used in a first-round RT-PCR of the TCR CDR3. TCRdb used MiXCR to reprocess the multiplex PCR reads, holding one entry per CDR3 protein. Among 490,000 or so distinct CDR3 sequences listed, about 16% were seen once. The chain links TRBV4-1 to TRBJ1-1; perhaps TRBD1 as D (5 bases). The clonotype comes from a woman aged 25 to 45 with Graves' ophthalmopathy. Sequencing was done on a sample of blood. CDR3 in amino acids: CASSQDRDTEAFF. The DNA for the CDR3 is TGTGCCAGCAGCCAAGACAGAGACACTGAAGCTTTCTTT.